This is a list of T cell receptor beta chains from one sample in a study of shared T cell receptors in the human thymus. The table came from immunoSEQ multiplex PCR; TCRdb's copy has only in-frame clones and leaves some out. The table includes tens of thousands of clones, 90% to 95% detected once. The sequencing sample was made of thymocytes. The receptors here all came from a human donor. The CDR3 runs from the conserved cysteine through the conserved F or W. Fields, in order: CDR3 protein, CDR3 DNA, V gene, D gene, J gene, clone size. D genes are given only for firm matches. Some rows mark clone size as missing; the rest say once, few, many or name a class of expanded clone.

CDR3 protein: CASSKSPGTETQYF
CDR3 DNA: TGCGCCAGCAGCAAAAGTCCCGGGACAGAGACCCAGTACTTC
V gene: TRBV4-1
D gene: -
J gene: TRBJ2-5
clone size: -

CDR3 protein: CASSQKTDNEQFF
CDR3 DNA: TGTGCCAGCAGCCAGAAGACAGACAATGAGCAGTTCTTC
V gene: TRBV14
D gene: -
J gene: TRBJ2-1
clone size: -

CDR3 protein: CASSQDTEAFF
CDR3 DNA: TGCGCCAGCAGCCAAGATACTGAAGCTTTCTTT
V gene: TRBV4-3
D gene: -
J gene: TRBJ1-1
clone size: -

CDR3 protein: CASSLGQGRYTF
CDR3 DNA: TGCGCCAGCAGCCTGGGACAGGGAAGGTACACCTTC
V gene: TRBV5-1
D gene: TRBD1
J gene: TRBJ1-2
clone size: -

CDR3 protein: CASSLRSREGHNSPLHF
CDR3 DNA: TGTGCCAGCAGCTTGAGGAGCCGGGAGGGTCATAATTCACCCCTCCACTTT
V gene: TRBV4-2
D gene: -
J gene: TRBJ1-6
clone size: -

CDR3 protein: CASSPSRGSKNIQYF
CDR3 DNA: TGTGCCAGCAGCCCCTCGAGGGGATCCAAAAACATTCAGTACTTC
V gene: TRBV11-3
D gene: -
J gene: TRBJ2-4
clone size: -

CDR3 protein: CASSRYSGGYTF
CDR3 DNA: TGTGCCAGCAGCCGTTATTCGGGCGGCTACACCTTC
V gene: TRBV9
D gene: -
J gene: TRBJ1-2
clone size: -

CDR3 protein: CASSPGQGPTGQPQHF
CDR3 DNA: TGTGCCAGTAGCCCAGGACAGGGGCCCACGGGTCAGCCCCAGCATTTT
V gene: TRBV19
D gene: TRBD1
J gene: TRBJ1-5
clone size: -

CDR3 protein: CASSSREGISSYNEQFF
CDR3 DNA: TGTGCCAGCAGCTCAAGAGAAGGTATTTCCTCCTACAATGAGCAGTTCTTC
V gene: TRBV9
D gene: -
J gene: TRBJ2-1
clone size: -

CDR3 protein: CASRTSYEQYF
CDR3 DNA: TGTGCCAGCAGGACCTCCTACGAGCAGTACTTC
V gene: TRBV27
D gene: -
J gene: TRBJ2-7
clone size: -

CDR3 protein: CAWSGKQGVVTEAFF
CDR3 DNA: TGTGCCTGGAGCGGGAAACAGGGGGTGGTAACTGAAGCTTTCTTT
V gene: TRBV30
D gene: TRBD1
J gene: TRBJ1-1
clone size: -

CDR3 protein: CASSQGHREPPLWAFF
CDR3 DNA: TGTGCCAGCAGCCAGGGGCACAGGGAACCCCCCCTTTGGGCTTTCTTT
V gene: TRBV27
D gene: -
J gene: TRBJ1-1
clone size: -

CDR3 protein: CSPTAFTEAFF
CDR3 DNA: TGCAGTCCGACAGCTTTCACTGAAGCTTTCTTT
V gene: TRBV20-1
D gene: -
J gene: TRBJ1-1
clone size: few

CDR3 protein: CAIRAEGDRPDGYTF
CDR3 DNA: TGTGCCATCAGGGCCGAAGGGGACAGGCCGGACGGCTACACCTTC
V gene: TRBV10-3
D gene: TRBD1
J gene: TRBJ1-2
clone size: -

CDR3 protein: CASSLEGQGGIYEQYF
CDR3 DNA: TGTGCCAGTAGTCTCGAGGGACAGGGGGGGATCTACGAGCAGTACTTC
V gene: TRBV19
D gene: TRBD1
J gene: TRBJ2-7
clone size: -

CDR3 protein: CASSQAGQSSNSPLHF
CDR3 DNA: TGTGCCAGCAGCCAAGCGGGACAGTCATCTAATTCACCCCTCCACTTT
V gene: TRBV4-2
D gene: TRBD1
J gene: TRBJ1-6
clone size: few

CDR3 protein: CASGGVAGAGYF
CDR3 DNA: TGTGCCAGTGGAGGGGTTGCAGGGGCGGGGTATTTT
V gene: TRBV19
D gene: -
J gene: TRBJ2-3
clone size: -

CDR3 protein: CASSPPGQASSGANVLTF
CDR3 DNA: TGCGCCAGCAGCCCACCGGGACAGGCCTCCTCTGGGGCCAACGTCCTGACTTTC
V gene: TRBV4-3
D gene: TRBD1
J gene: TRBJ2-6
clone size: -